Below, 16 T cell receptor beta chains from the same sample are listed, as sequenced in a study of cytomegalovirus exposure and HLA in healthy donors. The PCR made use of 60 Vbeta and 13 Jbeta primers. Using immunoSEQ multiplex PCR, the repertoire was profiled, and TCRdb retains in-frame clones only, with some absent. The repertoire holds about 130,000 clones, 65% to 85% seen once, with around 4% in the top ten. The material sequenced was PBMCs. The source is a man between 18 and 35 years old in good health and CMV-seropositive.

The genes are TRBV6-5 and TRBJ1-6; 12 bases map to TRBD1. Germline assignment: CDR1 MNHEY and CDR2 SVGAGI. J gave up 7 bases and V 4 bases, and 2 bases lay outside the gene matches. The CDR3 is made up of 15 amino acids. CDR3 residues: CASSSGTGGNSPLHF. The CDR3 nucleotides read TGTGCCAGCAGTTCCGGGACAGGGGGCAATTCACCCCTCCACTTT.

The gene calls are TRBV5-4 and TRBJ2-3; D is uncertain. V was cut by 4 bases and J by 2 bases, with 17 bases left in between. Germline V gene lookup returns CDR1 SGHNT and CDR2 YYREEE (reference sequence). CDR3 length: 16 amino acids. CDR3 amino acids: CASSNFLSSSTDTQYF. CDR3 sequence (DNA): TGTGCCAGCAGCAATTTCCTTTCTAGTTCCACAGATACGCAGTATTTT.

The rearrangement links TRBV7-2 to TRBJ2-2, with 8 bases lining up with TRBD2. Germline trimming cut 1 base from V and 0 bases from J; bases unmatched to any gene: 1. Germline assignment: CDR1 SGHTA and CDR2 FQGNSA. CDR3 length: 16 residues. The CDR3 loop is CASSLDGGANTGELFF. In DNA form, the CDR3 reads TGTGCCAGCAGCTTAGACGGGGGGGCGAACACCGGGGAGCTGTTTTTT.

The V gene is TRBV4-1, the J gene TRBJ2-7; maybe TRBD1 (5 bases). The CDR3 is made up of 14 amino acids. Germline CDR1 is MGHRA and CDR2 is YSYEKL. Trimming took off 5 bases at V and 0 bases at J, with 11 bases between the two ends. The CDR3 reads CASSAQESSYEQYF. The DNA for the CDR3 is TGCGCCAGCAGCGCACAGGAAAGCTCCTACGAGCAGTACTTC.

The chain has TRBV28 and TRBJ1-5; TRBD1 aligns across 7 bases. This CDR3 comprises 15 residues. The trim removed 6 bases at V and 6 bases at J, leaving 11 bases unmatched. In germline, CDR1 is MDHEN, CDR2 SYDVKM. The CDR3 nucleotides read TGTGCCAGCAGACCTCCGGACAGGAACGCTCAGCCCCAGCATTTT. Protein sequence: CASRPPDRNAQPQHF. The variable domain in full, with the rest retrieved from reference TRBV28 and TRBJ1-5, is DVKVTQSSRYLVKRTGEKVFLECVQDMDHENMFWYRQDPGLGLRLIYFSYDVKMKEKGDIPEGYSVSREKKERFSLILESASTNQTSMYLCASRPPDRNAQPQHFGDGTRLSIL.

The chain combines TRBV30 with TRBJ1-2, with TRBD1 matching over 7 bases. V lost 0 bases, J lost 7 bases, and 8 bases stayed unmatched. Germline lookup yields CDR1 GTSNPN and CDR2 SVGIG (reference sequence). The CDR3 consists of 14 residues. The chain's CDR3 is CAWSVVSGGRGYTF. For the CDR3, the DNA is TGTGCCTGGAGTGTCGTGTCAGGGGGTCGTGGCTACACCTTC.

The V and J genes are TRBV7-9 and TRBJ1-2; D is uncertain. Trimming shortened V by 2 bases and J by 8 bases, and 9 bases separated the two germline ends. The CDR3 is made up of 12 amino acids. Germline V gene lookup returns CDR1 SEHNR and CDR2 FQNEAQ (reference sequence). This CDR3 reads CASSLSAGGYTF. The CDR3 DNA follows: TGTGCCAGCAGCTTAAGCGCGGGAGGCTACACCTTC.

The chain is built from TRBV5-1 and TRBJ2-2; a weak D match, TRBD1 (5 bases). This CDR3 is 14 amino acids long. CDR1 and CDR2 from the germline V gene are SGHRS and YFSETQ. Trimming cost V 1 base and J 6 bases, with 10 bases left between them. The CDR3 loop is CASSLQGGSGELFF. The CDR3 bases are TGCGCCAGCAGCTTGCAGGGTGGTTCCGGGGAGCTGTTTTTT.

The J gene is TRBJ2-2, the V gene TRBV13; 10 bases align to TRBD1. Germline loops: CDR1 PRHDT, CDR2 FYEKMQ (reference sequence). Losses at the gene ends were 5 bases for V and 5 bases for J; bases not matched to a gene: 8. The length of the CDR3 is 16 residues. CDR3 coding DNA: TGTGCCAGCAGCCCCTTCAGGGACAGGGGAACCGGGGAGCTGTTTTTT. It specifies CASSPFRDRGTGELFF.

This clone is a singleton in its sample. The rearrangement uses TRBV7-2 and TRBJ2-4; D is unresolved. Germline-derived CDR1 and CDR2 are SGHTA and FQGNSA. V was shortened by 3 bases and J by 0 bases, with 3 bases between the two germline ends. The CDR3 is made up of 13 amino acids. This CDR3 is CASSFLAKNIQYF. The CDR3 bases are TGTGCCAGCAGCTTCTTAGCCAAAAACATTCAGTACTTC. Complete variable domain (other parts from reference TRBV7-2 and TRBJ2-4): GAGVSQSPSNKVTEKGKDVELRCDPISGHTALYWYRQSLGQGLEFLIYFQGNSAPDKSGLPSDRFSAERTGGSVSTLTIQRTQQEDSAVYLCASSFLAKNIQYFGAGTRLSVL.

The chain couples TRBV9 to TRBJ2-2; 11 nucleotides agree with TRBD1. With 0 bases clipped from V and 7 bases from J, the junction kept 8 bases outside the gene matches. CDR3 length: 17 amino acids. Germline CDR1 SGDLS, CDR2 YYNGEE. The CDR3 region is CASSVAPGQGAVGELFF. In DNA form, the CDR3 reads TGTGCCAGCAGCGTAGCGCCTGGACAGGGGGCAGTCGGGGAGCTGTTTTTT.

The chain carries TRBV5-3 and TRBJ2-7; D might be TRBD1 (6 bases). TRBV5-3 is assigned to the ORF class and has an uncertain function. The ends were cut back, 4 bases at V and 0 bases at J, with 20 bases in the middle. The CDR3 consists of 17 residues. CDR3 coding DNA: TGTGCCAGAAGCCCCGGGACAAAAACCTCCTCCTCCTACGAGCAGTACTTC. Translation gives CARSPGTKTSSSYEQYF.

The CDR3 protein is CASSDPRGLAGGLFKTQYF. In nucleotides, the CDR3 is TGTGCCAGCAGTGACCCTAGGGGACTAGCGGGGGGGCTGTTCAAGACCCAGTACTTC. The chain joins TRBV6-4 to TRBJ2-5; 16 nucleotides align to TRBD2. The CDR3 extends over 19 amino acids. V shed 2 bases, J shed 6 bases, and the junction held 12 bases outside the gene matches. Per germline, CDR1 MRHNA and CDR2 SNTAGT.

The chain combines TRBV29-1 with TRBJ2-5, with 9 positions matching TRBD2. The V gene end was trimmed by 4 bases and the J gene end by 5 bases; junction bases not matched to a gene: 14. CDR3 size: 16 residues. From germline, CDR1 is SQVTM and CDR2 ANQGSEA. Here the CDR3 DNA reads TGCAGCGTTGTGCTATGGGCGGGGGGGCCTGGGGAGACCCAGTACTTC. This codes for CSVVLWAGGPGETQYF.

The V call is TRBV30, the J call TRBJ1-3; 7 nucleotides match TRBD1. This CDR3 is 14 amino acids long. Trimming at V came to 3 bases and at J to 1 base, leaving 3 bases not matched to a gene. Germline CDR1 reads GTSNPN; CDR2 reads SVGIG (reference sequence). The CDR3 DNA is TGTGCCTGGAGCGAGACAGGGTCTGGAAACACCATATATTTT. Its translation: CAWSETGSGNTIYF.

The chain employs TRBV5-1 and TRBJ2-3; tentative D call: TRBD2 (7 bases). Trimming took 4 bases from V and 5 from J, leaving 14 bases between them. Germline V lookup: CDR1 SGHRS, CDR2 YFSETQ. The CDR3 spans 14 residues. Written as DNA, the CDR3 is TGCGCCAGCAGCCCACCTAGGGGGGGAGATACGCAGTATTTT. It translates to CASSPPRGGDTQYF.